The 27 T cell receptor beta chains below were found in one sample sequenced in a study of cytomegalovirus exposure and HLA in healthy donors (dated by TCRdb to 2015 to 2018). Libraries were prepared through the immunoSEQ multiplex PCR assay. The multiplex PCR relied on a mix of 60 forward primers for TCR Vbeta segments and 13 reverse primers for TCR Jbeta segments. The immuneACCESS repertoire file appears here via TCRdb, limited to in-frame rearrangements. These files lack a portion of the clones; in checked studies, under half of the deficit traces to unresolved V genes, and the cause of the others is not known. This sample has approximately 160,000 clones in its table, and roughly three quarters of those were observed once. Of the sample, over 10% falls within the top ten clones. Sequencing was carried out using PBMCs. These receptors all come from a woman in her forties or fifties in good health and CMV-seropositive.

The CDR3 DNA follows: TGTGCCAGCAGTTCAAATGGGCTTGCTGAAAAACTGTTTTTT. Translation gives CASSSNGLAEKLFF. The gene calls are TRBV5-6 and TRBJ1-4; no clear D gene. Trimming cost V 5 bases and J 7 bases, with 15 bases left between them. The germline V gene encodes CDR1 SGHDT and CDR2 YYEEEE. CDR3 size: 14 residues.

The CDR3 sequence is CASSLGQNTGELFF. The DNA of the CDR3 is TGTGCCAGCAGCTTAGGACAGAACACCGGGGAGCTGTTTTTT. The chain joins TRBV11-2 to TRBJ2-2; D remains unclear. V lost 1 base and J 1 base, leaving 4 bases between the germline ends. CDR3 length: 14 residues. Per germline, CDR1 SGHAT and CDR2 FQNNGV. The whole variable domain, filled in from reference TRBV11-2 and TRBJ2-2, reads EAGVAQSPRYKIIEKRQSVAFWCNPISGHATLYWYQQILGQGPKLLIQFQNNGVVDDSQLPKDRFSAERLKGVDSTLKIQPAKLEDSAVYLCASSLGQNTGELFFGEGSRLTVL.

This clone came up a few times. The J gene is TRBJ2-5, the V gene TRBV30; 10 bases agree with TRBD2. Germline V lookup: CDR1 GTSNPN, CDR2 SVGIG (reference sequence). The CDR3 is 15 amino acids. The trim removed 0 bases at V and 4 bases at J, leaving 5 bases unmatched. CDR3 in amino acids: CAWSVSGGAGETQYF. CDR3 sequence (DNA): TGTGCCTGGAGTGTAAGCGGGGGGGCCGGAGAGACCCAGTACTTC.

In its sample, this clone was seen once. The rearrangement uses TRBV5-4 and TRBJ2-2; the match to TRBD1 covers 12 bases. The CDR3 is made up of 16 amino acids. V gave up 3 bases and J gave up 6 bases; unmatched junction bases: 6. Per the germline V gene, CDR1 is SGHNT and CDR2 is YYREEE (reference sequence). CDR3 in amino acids: CASSSAGTGGAGELFF. The CDR3 coding sequence is TGTGCCAGCAGCTCCGCGGGGACAGGGGGCGCCGGGGAGCTGTTTTTT.

The V and J genes are TRBV2 and TRBJ2-3, with TRBD2 matching over 7 bases. CDR3 size: 14 residues. Germline V gene lookup returns CDR1 SNHLY and CDR2 FYNNEI. V trimming: 6 bases; J trimming: 1 base; junction bases outside the gene matches: 4. CDR3 sequence: CASRMSGGTDTQYF. The CDR3 DNA sequence: TGTGCCAGCAGAATGAGCGGGGGCACAGATACGCAGTATTTT.

The chain couples TRBV30 to TRBJ1-1, with D hard to call. Trimming cost V 1 base and J 1 base, with 10 bases left between them. Germline V gene lookup returns CDR1 GTSNPN and CDR2 SVGIG (reference sequence). CDR3 size: 14 residues. The CDR3 here is CAWSDRSRNTEAFF. In nucleotides, the CDR3 is TGTGCCTGGAGTGACCGGAGCAGGAACACTGAAGCTTTCTTT.

The rearrangement uses TRBV5-1 and TRBJ1-6; D is possibly TRBD1 (6 bases). This CDR3 is 14 amino acids long. Trimming cost V 5 bases and J 5 bases, with 11 bases left between them. CDR1 is SGHRS and CDR2 is YFSETQ in the germline V gene. The CDR3, as DNA: TGCGCCAGCAGAGTGGGGGCAAATAATTCACCCCTCCACTTT. This codes for CASRVGANNSPLHF. Full variable domain (missing parts from reference TRBV5-1 and TRBJ1-6): KAGVTQTPRYLIKTRGQQVTLSCSPISGHRSVSWYQQTPGQGLQFLFEYFSETQRNKGNFPGRFSGRQFSNSRSEMNVSTLELGDSALYLCASRVGANNSPLHFGNGTRLTVT.

This clone occurred once. The J gene is TRBJ1-1, the V gene TRBV20-1, with D perhaps TRBD1 (5 bases). This CDR3 region has 11 residues. V lost 4 bases and J 5 bases, leaving 8 bases between the germline ends. Looked up from germline, CDR1 is DFQATT and CDR2 is SNEGSKA (reference sequence). The CDR3 sequence: CSAIRGTEAFF. Written as DNA, the CDR3 is TGCAGTGCTATTAGGGGTACTGAAGCTTTCTTT.

V usage is TRBV30 and J usage is TRBJ1-5; TRBD1 matches 9 bases. Germline CDR1 reads GTSNPN; CDR2 reads SVGIG (reference sequence). Trimming cost V 5 bases and J 6 bases; bases outside gene matches: 8. The CDR3 consists of 14 residues. CDR3 region: CAWAGTGTSQPQHF. The CDR3, as DNA: TGTGCCTGGGCCGGGACAGGGACGAGTCAGCCCCAGCATTTT. The whole variable domain, remainder taken from reference TRBV30 and TRBJ1-5, is SQTIHQWPATLVQPVGSPLSLECTVEGTSNPNLYWYRQAAGRGLQLLFYSVGIGQISSEVPQNLSASRPQDRQFILSSKKLLLSDSGFYLCAWAGTGTSQPQHFGDGTRLSIL.

The rearrangement uses TRBV7-2 and TRBJ1-5; 8 bases line up with TRBD1. The length of the CDR3 is 15 residues. Trimming at V came to 5 bases and at J to 3 bases, leaving 6 bases not matched to a gene. The V gene's germline CDR1 is SGHTA and CDR2 FQGNSA. In DNA, the CDR3 is TGTGCCAGCAGCCCCCGGGACAGGTTCAATCAGCCCCAGCATTTT. This encodes CASSPRDRFNQPQHF.

The chain has TRBV18 and TRBJ2-5; 9 bases align to TRBD2. The DNA end is a closer match to TRBJ2-7, so the J assignment may be wrong. The CDR3 length is 14 residues. Germline V gives CDR1 KGHSH, CDR2 LQKENI. The CDR3 DNA follows: TGTGCCAGCTCACCGAGCGGGGGGAACTACGAGCAGTACTTC. Encoded protein: CASSPSGGNYEQYF.

V gene TRBV5-6 combines with J gene TRBJ2-1, with 8 bases matching TRBD2. This CDR3 is 15 amino acids long. V trimming: 8 bases; J trimming: 1 base; junction bases outside the gene matches: 8. Germline-derived CDR1 and CDR2 are SGHDT and YYEEEE. The CDR3 nucleotides are TGTGCCAGTTTGATAGCGGGGATTTCCTACAATGAGCAGTTCTTC. Its translation: CASLIAGISYNEQFF.

The V call is TRBV9, the J call TRBJ2-5; tentative D call: TRBD2 (6 bases). Germline lookup yields CDR1 SGDLS and CDR2 YYNGEE. V was trimmed by 0 bases and J by 2 bases, leaving 17 bases between them. CDR3 length: 17 amino acids. In nucleotides, the CDR3 is TGTGCCAGCAGCGTAGCTTGGAGGGCAGGGCGGCAAGAGACCCAGTACTTC. Protein product: CASSVAWRAGRQETQYF.

This clone was recorded only once. The chain has TRBV10-3 and TRBJ2-5; maybe TRBD1 (6 bases). Trimming pared 0 bases from V and 5 bases from J, leaving 10 bases between. The CDR3 runs 14 residues. Germline V gives CDR1 ENHRY, CDR2 SYGVKD. This CDR3 reads CAISESTGLETQYF. The CDR3 DNA reads TGTGCCATCAGTGAGTCGACAGGACTGGAGACCCAGTACTTC.

This clone was counted only a few times. This chain connects TRBV5-1 to TRBJ1-4; D is perhaps TRBD1 (6 bases). V lost 4 bases, J lost 7 bases, and 17 bases lay in between. The CDR3 has 15 residues. Germline V gene data show CDR1 as SGHRS and CDR2 as YFSETQ. DNA of the CDR3: TGCGCCAGCAGCACCGGGACAACAGGAGGTGAAAAACTGTTTTTT. Protein: CASSTGTTGGEKLFF.

The sample holds one count of this clone. The chain uses TRBV5-1 and TRBJ1-1; D gene ambiguous. Germline loops: CDR1 SGHRS, CDR2 YFSETQ. This CDR3 region has 13 residues. V lost 3 bases and J 4 bases, leaving 10 bases between the germline ends. The CDR3: CASSSVLGTEAFF. The DNA for the CDR3 is TGCGCCAGCAGCTCCGTGCTCGGCACTGAAGCTTTCTTT.

In this sample, this clone turned up a few times. This chain uses TRBV5-1 with TRBJ2-2; 11 bases fit TRBD2. CDR3 size: 16 residues. In germline, CDR1 is SGHRS, CDR2 YFSETQ. Trimming removed 4 bases from V and 6 bases from J; junction bases left unmatched: 8. The CDR3 spells CASSPLAGGLSGELFF. CDR3 in DNA: TGCGCCAGCAGCCCCTTAGCGGGGGGGTTATCCGGGGAGCTGTTTTTT.

This chain uses TRBV19 with TRBJ1-3; D may be TRBD1 (6 bases). Trimming left V 3 bases short and J 0 bases short, with 9 bases between. The CDR3 is 15 residues long. CDR1 is LNHDA and CDR2 is SQIVND in the germline V gene (reference sequence). CDR3 in amino acids: CASSMQGSSGNTIYF. Written as DNA, the CDR3 is TGTGCCAGTAGTATGCAGGGGAGCTCTGGAAACACCATATATTTT.

This rearrangement joins TRBV4-2 to TRBJ1-1; D remains unclear. The CDR3 covers 16 residues. Looked up from germline, CDR1 is LGHNA and CDR2 is YNFKEQ. Trimming removed 0 bases at V and 0 bases at J, with 11 bases between. The chain's CDR3 is CASSQEARRMNTEAFF. The CDR3 coding sequence is TGTGCCAGCAGCCAAGAGGCCCGGAGGATGAACACTGAAGCTTTCTTT.

The chain employs TRBV5-1 and TRBJ1-4; 11 positions agree with TRBD1. After removal of 4 bases from V and 8 bases from J, the junction contained 13 bases not matched to a gene. Per the germline V gene, CDR1 is SGHRS and CDR2 is YFSETQ. CDR3 length equals 17 residues. CDR3 nucleotide sequence: TGCGCCAGCAGCCCTGGACAGGGGGCCCCAGTAGGAGAAAAACTGTTTTTT. Amino acids: CASSPGQGAPVGEKLFF.

This chain connects TRBV19 to TRBJ2-7, with 10 nucleotides matching TRBD1. V lost 1 base to trimming and J lost 4 bases; unmatched junction nucleotides: 4. This CDR3 is built from 15 residues. CDR1 is LNHDA and CDR2 is SQIVND in the germline V gene (reference sequence). The CDR3 coding sequence is TGTGCCAGTAGTATAGTTGGGGGACAGGGGTACGAGCAGTACTTC. It yields the protein CASSIVGGQGYEQYF.

The table lists this clone with a few counts. The rearrangement uses TRBV5-4 and TRBJ2-5; D is uncertain. The CDR3 totals 12 residues. Between the trimmed V and J ends, which lost 4 bases and 4 bases, there was a span of 8 bases. CDR1 and CDR2 (germline): SGHNT, YYREEE (reference sequence). This CDR3 is CASSLPLETQYF. CDR3 bases: TGTGCCAGCAGCCTACCTCTAGAGACCCAGTACTTC.

The chain has TRBV29-1 and TRBJ2-1; 9 nucleotides line up with TRBD2. J gave up 8 bases and V 4 bases, and 9 bases lay outside the gene matches. The V gene's germline CDR1 is SQVTM and CDR2 ANQGSEA. This CDR3 has 14 residues. CDR3 DNA: TGCAGCGTTGCCGGCGGGGGGGGCGGGGATGAGCAGTTCTTC. Translation gives CSVAGGGGGDEQFF.

The chain links TRBV27 to TRBJ2-1, with D unclear. This CDR3 has 14 amino acids. Germline loops: CDR1 MNHEY, CDR2 SMNVEV (reference sequence). V gave up 0 bases and J gave up 12 bases, with 15 bases separating them. CDR3 coding DNA: TGTGCCAGCAGTTTATCGTTAGAGGCCCCCGGGCAGTTCTTC. Encoded protein: CASSLSLEAPGQFF.

J is TRBJ2-1 and V is TRBV5-1, with 7 bases aligning to TRBD1. This CDR3 spans 16 amino acids. Unmatched junction bases numbered 9, after V lost 4 bases and J lost 2 bases. Germline V gene lookup returns CDR1 SGHRS and CDR2 YFSETQ. The CDR3 region is CASSPGGGQTYNEQFF. The CDR3 DNA reads as TGCGCCAGCAGCCCGGGTGGGGGACAGACCTACAATGAGCAGTTCTTC.

The chain is built from TRBV5-1 and TRBJ2-6, with a possible D match to TRBD1 (7 bases). The CDR3 totals 18 residues. Germline V gives CDR1 SGHRS, CDR2 YFSETQ. V was trimmed by 1 base and J by 3 bases, leaving 17 bases between them. The CDR3 sequence is CASSLRQGGGIGANVLTF. The CDR3, as DNA: TGCGCCAGCAGCTTGAGACAGGGAGGAGGAATTGGGGCCAACGTCCTGACTTTC.

The chain is built from TRBV6-5 and TRBJ1-2, with D perhaps matching TRBD1 (5 bases). Germline values: CDR1 MNHEY, CDR2 SVGAGI. The CDR3 has 16 amino acids. Between the trimmed V and J ends, which lost 1 base and 0 bases, there was a span of 12 bases. The CDR3 DNA is TGTGCCAGCAGTTACTATTCGGACACCGCTAACTATGGCTACACCTTC. Residues: CASSYYSDTANYGYTF.